This T cell receptor beta chain was profiled in a study of early T cells in non-severe SARS-CoV-2 infection. Across the whole study: Unsorted whole blood bulk RNA was sequenced, with unpaired chains.

This clonotype was seen ten or more times. V lost 6 bases and J lost 7; bases outside the gene matches: 8. This CDR3 has 14 residues. TCRdb reprocessed the 5' RACE reads with MiXCR, giving one entry per CDR3 protein. Altogether some 80,000 distinct CDR3 sequences are present, roughly 4.7% being singletons, with the ten largest covering around 7.3%. The gene calls are TRBV12-3 or TRBV12-4 and TRBJ2-1; 8 bases are a match to TRBD2. The sequencing here drew on whole blood, taken at baseline. The TCR comes from an adult who was a healthcare worker with PCR-confirmed SARS-CoV-2 infection or an uninfected control (not recorded which). This CDR3 is CASRGLGLVNEQFF. CDR3 sequence (DNA): TGTGCCAGCAGGGGACTAGGGTTAGTTAATGAGCAGTTCTTC.